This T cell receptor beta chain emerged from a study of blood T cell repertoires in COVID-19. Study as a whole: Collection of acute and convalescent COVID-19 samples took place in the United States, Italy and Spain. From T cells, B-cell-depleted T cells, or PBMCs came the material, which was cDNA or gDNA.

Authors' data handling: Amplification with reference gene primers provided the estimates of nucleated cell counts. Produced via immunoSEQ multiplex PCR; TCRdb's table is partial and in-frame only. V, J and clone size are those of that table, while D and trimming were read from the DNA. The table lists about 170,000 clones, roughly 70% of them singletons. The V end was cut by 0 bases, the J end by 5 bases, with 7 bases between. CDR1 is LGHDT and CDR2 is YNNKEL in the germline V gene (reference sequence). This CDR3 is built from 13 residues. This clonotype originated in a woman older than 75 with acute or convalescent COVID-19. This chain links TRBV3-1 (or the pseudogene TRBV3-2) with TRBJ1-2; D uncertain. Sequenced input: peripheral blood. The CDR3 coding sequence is TGTGCCAGCAGCCAAGATCGACTTTATGGCTACACCTTC. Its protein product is CASSQDRLYGYTF.